The 6 T cell receptor beta chains given below trace back to one sample, sequenced in a study of Graves' ophthalmopathy and Graves' hyperthyroidism. Using RNA transcripts, the TCR beta CDR3 regions were amplified. First-round RT-PCR with HTBI primers preceded a second-round multiplex PCR. TCRdb reprocessed the multiplex PCR reads via MiXCR and lists one record per CDR3 protein. Counted here are approximately 210,000 distinct CDR3 sequences, approximately 28% occurring once; the ten biggest clones make up about 9.1%. Sample: peripheral blood. The receptors were gathered from a man aged 50-59 years with Graves' ophthalmopathy.

This chain connects TRBV6-1 to TRBJ1-6; no reliable D call. Between the trimmed V and J ends, which lost 8 bases and 6 bases, there was a span of 11 bases. Per the germline V gene, CDR1 is MNHNS and CDR2 is SASEGT. The length of the CDR3 is 13 residues. Here the CDR3 DNA reads TGTGCCAGCCTTCCGCAAATTAATTCACCCCTCCACTTT. This translates into CASLPQINSPLHF.

This clonotype was observed many times. A junction end diverges from the germline sequence, so it may reflect a read error. J is TRBJ2-5 and V is TRBV28; tentative D call: TRBD2 (7 bases). Germline CDR1 and CDR2: MDHEN and SYDVKM. The length of the CDR3 is 14 residues. The CDR3 protein is CASGLGGAAETQYF. In DNA form, the CDR3 reads TGTGCCAGCGGTTTAGGGGGGGCCGCGGAGACCCAGTACTTC.

The table lists this clonotype with a few counts. The chain joins TRBV7-2 to TRBJ1-6; D is ambiguous. This CDR3 is 13 amino acids long. The germline CDR1 and CDR2 sequences are SGHTA and FQGNSA. V dropped 1 base and J dropped 6 bases, with 4 bases sitting between them. The CDR3 loop reads CASSLGTNSPLHF. The CDR3 DNA reads as TGTGCCAGCAGCTTAGGGACTAATTCACCCCTCCACTTT.

This clonotype has ten or more counts. CDR3 in DNA: TGCGCCAGCAGCAACTCTGGGGTCAACACTGAAGCTTTCTTT. Translation: CASSNSGVNTEAFF. The J gene is TRBJ1-1, the V gene TRBV5-1; D is unclear. CDR3 length: 14 residues. CDR1 and CDR2 (germline): SGHRS, YFSETQ. V was shortened by 4 bases and J by 2 bases, with 12 bases between the two germline ends.

This clonotype was counted only a few times. At one boundary the junction diverges from the germline segment, which might be a read error. The V and J genes are TRBV6-1 and TRBJ2-7; 7 bases map to TRBD2. Germline CDR1 is MNHNS and CDR2 is SASEGT. There are 13 residues in the CDR3. The CDR3 sequence is CVSSGTETYEQYF. The CDR3 nucleotides read TGTGTCAGCAGCGGGACCGAGACCTACGAGCAGTACTTC.

The table lists this clonotype with many counts. The chain has TRBV6-2 or TRBV6-3 and TRBJ1-1; TRBD1 aligns across 8 bases. Trimming at V came to 7 bases and at J to 6 bases, leaving 7 bases not matched to a gene. The germline CDR1 and CDR2 sequences are MNHEY and SVGEGT. There are 13 residues in the CDR3. CDR3 amino acids: CASKTGGRAEAFF. The DNA of the CDR3 is TGTGCCAGCAAAACAGGGGGAAGGGCTGAAGCTTTCTTT.